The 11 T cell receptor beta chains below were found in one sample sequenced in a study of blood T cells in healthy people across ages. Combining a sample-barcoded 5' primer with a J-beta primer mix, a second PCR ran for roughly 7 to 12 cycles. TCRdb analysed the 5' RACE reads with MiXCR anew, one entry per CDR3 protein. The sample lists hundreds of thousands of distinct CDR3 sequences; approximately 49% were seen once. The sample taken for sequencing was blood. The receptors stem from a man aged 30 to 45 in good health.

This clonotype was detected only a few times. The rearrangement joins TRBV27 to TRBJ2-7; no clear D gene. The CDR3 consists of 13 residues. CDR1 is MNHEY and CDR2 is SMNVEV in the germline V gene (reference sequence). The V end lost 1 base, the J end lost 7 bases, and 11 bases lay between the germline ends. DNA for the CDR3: TGTGCCAGCAGTTTATTTGGGGTTTCAGAGCAGTACTTC. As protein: CASSLFGVSEQYF.

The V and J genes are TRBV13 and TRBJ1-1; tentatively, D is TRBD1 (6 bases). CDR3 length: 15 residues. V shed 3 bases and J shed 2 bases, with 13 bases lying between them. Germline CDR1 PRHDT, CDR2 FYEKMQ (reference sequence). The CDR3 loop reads CASSFEDSHNTEAFF. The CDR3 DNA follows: TGTGCCAGCAGCTTTGAGGACAGCCATAACACTGAAGCTTTCTTT.

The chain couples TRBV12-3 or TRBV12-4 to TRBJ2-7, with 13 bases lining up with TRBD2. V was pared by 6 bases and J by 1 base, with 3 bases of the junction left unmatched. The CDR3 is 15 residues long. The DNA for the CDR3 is TGTGCCAGCAGCGGACTAGCGGGGGTATCCTACGAGCAGTACTTC. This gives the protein CASSGLAGVSYEQYF.

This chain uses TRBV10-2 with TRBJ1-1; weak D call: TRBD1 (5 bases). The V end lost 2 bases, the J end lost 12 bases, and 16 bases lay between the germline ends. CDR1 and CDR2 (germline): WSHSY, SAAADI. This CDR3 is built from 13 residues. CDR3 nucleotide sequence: TGCGCCAGCAGTGAGCTAAGGTCAGGGCGGTCTTTCTTT. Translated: CASSELRSGRSFF.

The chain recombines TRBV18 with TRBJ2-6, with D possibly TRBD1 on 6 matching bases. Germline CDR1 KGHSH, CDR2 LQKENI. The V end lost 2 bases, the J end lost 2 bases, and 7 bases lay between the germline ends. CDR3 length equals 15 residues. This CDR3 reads CASSPWTAGANVLTF. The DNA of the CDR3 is TGTGCCAGCTCACCATGGACAGCTGGGGCCAACGTCCTGACTTTC.

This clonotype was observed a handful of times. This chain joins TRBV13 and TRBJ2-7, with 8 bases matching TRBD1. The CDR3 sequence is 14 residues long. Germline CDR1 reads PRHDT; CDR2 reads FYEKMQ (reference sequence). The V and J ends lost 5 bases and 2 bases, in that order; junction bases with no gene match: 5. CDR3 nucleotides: TGTGCCAGCAGCGCCCGGGACAGGACCTACGAGCAGTACTTC. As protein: CASSARDRTYEQYF.

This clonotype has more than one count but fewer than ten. The CDR3 here is CASRAGTGFSEAFF. CDR3 DNA: TGTGCCAGCAGGGCCGGGACAGGGTTTAGTGAAGCTTTCTTT. The chain couples TRBV6-5 to TRBJ1-1, with 9 bases fitting TRBD1. Germline values: CDR1 MNHEY, CDR2 SVGAGI. Germline trimming cut 6 bases from V and 7 bases from J; bases unmatched to any gene: 9. The CDR3 has 14 residues.

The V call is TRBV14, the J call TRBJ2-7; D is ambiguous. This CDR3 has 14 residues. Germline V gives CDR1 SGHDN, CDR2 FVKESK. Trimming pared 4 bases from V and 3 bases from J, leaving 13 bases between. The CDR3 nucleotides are TGTGCCAGCAGCCGAGTGGGAAACCTCTACGAGCAGTACTTC. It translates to CASSRVGNLYEQYF.

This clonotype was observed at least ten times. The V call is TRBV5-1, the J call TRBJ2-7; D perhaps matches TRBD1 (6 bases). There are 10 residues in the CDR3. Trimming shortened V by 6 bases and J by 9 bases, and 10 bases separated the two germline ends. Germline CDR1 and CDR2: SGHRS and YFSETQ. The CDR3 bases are TGCGCCAGCACTCAAGGGGGGCAGTACTTC. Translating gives CASTQGGQYF.

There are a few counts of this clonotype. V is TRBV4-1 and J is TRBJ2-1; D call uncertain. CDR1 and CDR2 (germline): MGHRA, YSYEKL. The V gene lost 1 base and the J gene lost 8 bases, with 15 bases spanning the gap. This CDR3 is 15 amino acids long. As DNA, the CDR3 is TGCGCCAGCAGCCAAGGGTGGGCCCCACGGGATGAGCAGTTCTTC. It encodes CASSQGWAPRDEQFF.

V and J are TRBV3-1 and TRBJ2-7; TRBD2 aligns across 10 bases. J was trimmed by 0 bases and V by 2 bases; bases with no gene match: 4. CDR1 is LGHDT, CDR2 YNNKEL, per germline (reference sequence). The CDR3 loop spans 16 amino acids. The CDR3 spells CASSQNSGGNSYEQYF. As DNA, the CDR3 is TGTGCCAGCAGCCAAAATAGCGGGGGGAACTCCTACGAGCAGTACTTC.